This T cell receptor beta chain was observed in a study of beta chain features in type 1 diabetes. The overall study: Examination of sorted cells across all samples involved about 99 million cells.

Overall study results and limits: TCRB CDR3s from Type 1 diabetes patients were moderately but significantly shorter in all four CD4+ subsets. The study found that naive, central memory and Treg TCRB repertoires appeared more similar in patients than in healthy donors. More deletions and fewer insertions at VDJ junctions were found in patients with type 1 diabetes.

The CDR3 totals 13 residues. Germline-derived CDR1 and CDR2 are SGHDT and YYEEEE. V was cut by 1 base and J by 6 bases, with 10 bases left in between. To note about this clone: Its antigen remains unidentified.

Expressed TCRB transcripts were sequenced because the entire RNA isolate underwent reverse transcription. Deep immunoSEQ sequencing covered naive, central memory and regulatory T cell samples. Generated by immunoSEQ multiplex PCR, the TCRdb table keeps only in-frame clones and is missing some. The profile covers about 640,000 clones, with approximately 13% appearing a single time and roughly 0.12% taken by the ten largest. This TCR was recovered from a young man with type 1 diabetes. The rearrangement uses TRBV5-6 and TRBJ2-5; D gene unclear. Sequenced sample: naive CD4+ T cells from blood. CDR3: CASSLKGQKTQYF. The CDR3 DNA follows: TGTGCCAGCAGCTTGAAGGGTCAGAAGACCCAGTACTTC.